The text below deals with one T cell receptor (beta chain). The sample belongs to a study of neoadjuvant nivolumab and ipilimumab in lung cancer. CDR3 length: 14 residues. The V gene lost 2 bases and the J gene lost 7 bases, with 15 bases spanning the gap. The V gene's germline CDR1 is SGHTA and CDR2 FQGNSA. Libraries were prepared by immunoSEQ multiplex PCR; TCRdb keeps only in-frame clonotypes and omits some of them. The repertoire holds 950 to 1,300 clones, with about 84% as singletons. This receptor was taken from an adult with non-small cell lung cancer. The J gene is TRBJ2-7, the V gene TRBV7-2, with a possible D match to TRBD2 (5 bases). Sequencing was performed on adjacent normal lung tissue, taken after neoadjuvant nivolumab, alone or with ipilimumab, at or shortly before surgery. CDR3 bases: TGTGCCAGCAGCTTAACGACTACCTTGGGGGAGCAGTACTTC. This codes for CASSLTTTLGEQYF.